Presented here are 32 T cell receptor beta chains from one specimen sequenced in a study of immune evolution from preneoplasia to lung adenocarcinoma. Using immunoSEQ multiplex PCR, the repertoire was profiled, and TCRdb retains in-frame clones only, with some absent. The table lists some 10,000 clones, 77% of them singletons, with less than 8.5% in the top ten. Sequencing input: FFPE lung adenocarcinoma in situ tissue. The receptors here all came from a person aged 55-80 years with lung adenocarcinoma.

The CDR3 spells CASFGKTSEKLFF. The DNA for the CDR3 is TGTGCCAGCTTCGGAAAAACCTCTGAAAAACTGTTTTTT. The genes are TRBV9 and TRBJ1-4; D unclear. Deletions cut 7 bases from V and 7 bases from J, with 14 bases between. CDR3 length: 13 residues. Germline assignment: CDR1 SGDLS and CDR2 YYNGEE.

CDR3 protein: CASSLAHGQRNSPLHF. CDR3 coding DNA: TGTGCCAGCAGTTTAGCCCATGGACAGAGAAATTCACCCCTCCACTTT. V usage is TRBV27 and J usage is TRBJ1-6, with D possibly TRBD1 on 6 matching bases. The CDR3 length is 16 residues. Germline V gene data show CDR1 as MNHEY and CDR2 as SMNVEV (reference sequence). With 2 bases removed from V and 7 bases from J, the gap between germline ends came to 15 bases.

The rearrangement uses TRBV6-6 and TRBJ1-4; a possible D gene is TRBD1 (6 bases). V was shortened by 2 bases and J by 5 bases, with 9 bases between the two germline ends. Germline V gene lookup returns CDR1 MNHNY and CDR2 SVGAGI (reference sequence). The CDR3 covers 14 residues. This CDR3 reads CASSYGTPNEKLFF. The CDR3 DNA reads TGTGCCAGCAGTTACGGGACACCAAATGAAAAACTGTTTTTT.

The V gene is TRBV25-1, the J gene TRBJ1-3; 9 nucleotides align to TRBD1. The CDR3 consists of 16 residues. Germline-derived CDR1 and CDR2 are MGHDK and SYGVNS. J lost 5 bases, V lost 7 bases, and 12 bases had no gene match. The CDR3 nucleotides are TGTGCCAGCACACAAACCGGGACAGGGATTCGAAACACCATATATTTT. Translating it yields CASTQTGTGIRNTIYF.

The chain is built from TRBV18 and TRBJ2-7; D remains ambiguous. The CDR3 covers 12 residues. Trimming stripped 6 bases from V and 6 bases from J, with 12 bases between. Looked up from germline, CDR1 is KGHSH and CDR2 is LQKENI. The CDR3 sequence is CASSNLSSEQYF. The DNA of the CDR3 is TGTGCCAGCTCCAACCTATCTAGCGAGCAGTACTTC.

This chain links TRBV2 with TRBJ2-3, with a possible D match to TRBD1 (6 bases). The CDR3 covers 15 residues. The ends were cut back, 8 bases at V and 3 bases at J, with 18 bases in the middle. Germline loops: CDR1 SNHLY, CDR2 FYNNEI. CDR3 sequence reads: CASGTTGIETDTQYF. In DNA, the CDR3 is TGTGCCAGCGGAACCACAGGGATTGAGACAGATACGCAGTATTTT.

The CDR3 region is CASSSVSRGSNQPQHF. The CDR3, as DNA: TGTGCCAGCAGTTCTGTGTCCCGGGGTAGCAATCAGCCCCAGCATTTT. The rearrangement links TRBV6-5 to TRBJ1-5; D is uncertain. Trimming removed 4 bases from V and 0 bases from J, with 13 bases in between. Germline values: CDR1 MNHEY, CDR2 SVGAGI. This CDR3 region has 16 residues.

This chain links TRBV2 with TRBJ2-3; D may be TRBD2 (5 bases). The CDR3 consists of 13 residues. Trimming left V 6 bases short and J 3 bases short, with 10 bases between. Per germline, CDR1 SNHLY and CDR2 FYNNEI. The CDR3 sequence is CASRVRLTDTQYF. CDR3 bases: TGTGCCAGCAGGGTTCGACTAACAGATACGCAGTATTTT.

This sequence joins TRBV19 and TRBJ1-2, with D uncertain. Germline V gene sequence: CDR1 LNHDA, CDR2 SQIVND (reference sequence). Trimming pared 8 bases from V and 8 bases from J, leaving 12 bases between. This CDR3 spans 11 amino acids. The CDR3 bases are TGTGCCAGTCAGCAGGCGGCGGGCTACACCTTC. Its translation: CASQQAAGYTF.

This clone was detected once. The chain carries TRBV18 and TRBJ2-3; D not resolved. CDR1 is KGHSH, CDR2 LQKENI, per germline. V lost 0 bases and J 2 bases, leaving 9 bases between the germline ends. The CDR3 loop spans 15 amino acids. Written as DNA, the CDR3 is TGTGCCAGCTCACCACCGCCAGGCTACACAGATACGCAGTATTTT. Protein: CASSPPPGYTDTQYF.

This clone was picked up a small number of times. The V and J genes are TRBV9 and TRBJ1-6; 9 bases match TRBD1. V was clipped by 4 bases and J by 9 bases; unmatched bases: 8. The CDR3 length is 15 residues. Germline CDR1 SGDLS, CDR2 YYNGEE. In DNA, the CDR3 is TGTGCCAGCAGCCCAGAGGGACAGGGTGTTTCACCCCTCCACTTT. Translation gives CASSPEGQGVSPLHF.

In the case of this clone: A junction end diverges from the germline sequence, so it may reflect a read error. The chain couples TRBV5-4 to TRBJ2-3, with D possibly called TRBD1 or TRBD2 (5 bases each). Per the germline V gene, CDR1 is SGHNT and CDR2 is YYREEE (reference sequence). The CDR3 is made up of 13 amino acids. The chain's CDR3 is CASSHVEGDTQYF. CDR3 DNA sequence: TGCGCCAGCAGCCATGTAGAGGGGGATACGCAGTATTTT.

The chain combines TRBV7-9 with TRBJ1-6, with D uncertain. Germline CDR1 is SEHNR and CDR2 is FQNEAQ (reference sequence). V lost 5 bases and J 8 bases, leaving 16 bases between the germline ends. CDR3 length equals 15 residues. The DNA of the CDR3 is TGTGCCAGCAGCATGTCGGGTTTTCGGTATTCACCCCTCCACTTT. The encoded protein is CASSMSGFRYSPLHF.

This chain links TRBV2 with TRBJ2-7; D remains ambiguous. Per the germline V gene, CDR1 is SNHLY and CDR2 is FYNNEI. Trimming removed 6 bases at V and 5 bases at J, with 11 bases between. This CDR3 is built from 12 residues. The CDR3 reads CASRGLSDEQYF. The DNA for the CDR3 is TGTGCCAGCAGGGGTCTCTCGGACGAGCAGTACTTC.

The V call is TRBV29-1, the J call TRBJ2-3; D is perhaps TRBD1 (6 bases). V was pared by 5 bases and J by 4 bases, with 10 bases between. This CDR3 has 12 amino acids. CDR1 is SQVTM, CDR2 ANQGSEA, per germline. CDR3 loop: CSVRAGADTQYF. CDR3 sequence (DNA): TGCAGCGTTCGTGCAGGGGCAGATACGCAGTATTTT.

The chain combines TRBV5-6 with TRBJ2-1; TRBD2 agrees at 8 bases. The CDR3 loop spans 17 amino acids. In germline, CDR1 is SGHDT, CDR2 YYEEEE. Unmatched junction bases numbered 6, after V lost 1 base and J lost 0 bases. In nucleotides, the CDR3 is TGTGCCAGCAGCTTGAGCGGGGGCCCGAGCTCCTACAATGAGCAGTTCTTC. This codes for CASSLSGGPSSYNEQFF. Based on the CDR3 plus reference TRBV5-6 and TRBJ2-1, the full variable domain is DAGVTQSPTHLIKTRGQQVTLRCSPKSGHDTVSWYQQALGQGPQFIFQYYEEEERQRGNFPDRFSGHQFPNYSSELNVNALLLGDSALYLCASSLSGGPSSYNEQFFGPGTRLTVL.

V usage is TRBV5-4 and J usage is TRBJ2-7; TRBD1 matches at 7 bases. Germline CDR1 is SGHNT and CDR2 is YYREEE (reference sequence). CDR3 length: 12 residues. Unmatched junction bases numbered 4, after V lost 4 bases and J lost 6 bases. The CDR3: CASSRQGIEQYF. The CDR3 nucleotides read TGTGCCAGCAGCCGACAGGGTATCGAGCAGTACTTC.

The rearrangement links TRBV6-5 to TRBJ2-2; either TRBD1 or TRBD2 may fit D (5 bases each). Germline-derived CDR1 and CDR2 are MNHEY and SVGAGI. V lost 6 bases and J lost 6, with 14 bases in between. There are 14 residues in the CDR3. CDR3 in amino acids: CASRARLGAGELFF. CDR3 coding DNA: TGTGCCAGCAGAGCCCGTCTGGGGGCCGGGGAGCTGTTTTTT.

The chain recombines TRBV6-1 with TRBJ1-3; a possible D gene is TRBD1 (6 bases). Looked up from germline, CDR1 is MNHNS and CDR2 is SASEGT. This CDR3 spans 15 amino acids. Deletions cut 4 bases from V and 8 bases from J, with 18 bases between. The CDR3 here is CASSAGQSGLDTIYF. The CDR3 DNA reads TGTGCCAGCAGTGCAGGACAGAGCGGACTGGACACCATATATTTT.

V gene TRBV7-9 combines with J gene TRBJ1-6, with a possible D match to TRBD1 (5 bases). This CDR3 contains 16 residues. Trimming took 6 bases from V and 2 from J, leaving 14 bases between them. Per the germline V gene, CDR1 is SEHNR and CDR2 is FQNEAQ (reference sequence). Here the CDR3 DNA reads TGTGCCAGCAGTAACAGGCGGGCCACCTATAATTCACCCCTCCACTTT. It yields the protein CASSNRRATYNSPLHF. Full variable domain (rest looked up from reference TRBV7-9 and TRBJ1-6): DTGVSQNPRHKITKRGQNVTFRCDPISEHNRLYWYRQTLGQGPEFLTYFQNEAQLEKSRLLSDRFSAERPKGSFSTLEIQRTEQGDSAMYLCASSNRRATYNSPLHFGNGTRLTVT.

V and J are TRBV5-1 and TRBJ1-6; 8 bases match TRBD1. Germline assignment: CDR1 SGHRS and CDR2 YFSETQ. V dropped 3 bases and J dropped 10; count of bases not matched to a gene: 9. CDR3 length equals 15 residues. Here the CDR3 reads CASSSPGQGGSPLHF. CDR3 nucleotide sequence: TGCGCCAGCAGCTCCCCCGGACAGGGAGGATCACCCCTCCACTTT. The full variable domain, its missing parts supplied by reference TRBV5-1 and TRBJ1-6, is KAGVTQTPRYLIKTRGQQVTLSCSPISGHRSVSWYQQTPGQGLQFLFEYFSETQRNKGNFPGRFSGRQFSNSRSEMNVSTLELGDSALYLCASSSPGQGGSPLHFGNGTRLTVT.

This clone was seen more than once but under ten times. This rearrangement joins TRBV19 to TRBJ1-1; TRBD1 aligns across 7 bases. The junction had 6 bases not matched to a gene; V was cut back by 5 bases and J by 6 bases. Per the germline V gene, CDR1 is LNHDA and CDR2 is SQIVND (reference sequence). This CDR3 contains 13 residues. The CDR3 DNA follows: TGTGCCAGTAGTTCCCACAGGGGCGCTGAAGCTTTCTTT. Protein product: CASSSHRGAEAFF.

The rearrangement uses TRBV19 and TRBJ1-2; no definite D call. This CDR3 has 16 amino acids. CDR1 is LNHDA and CDR2 is SQIVND in the germline V gene (reference sequence). The V end was cut by 2 bases, the J end by 3 bases, with 16 bases between. CDR3: CASSISTALVYYGYTF. The CDR3 region has the DNA TGTGCCAGTAGTATAAGCACAGCCCTCGTCTACTATGGCTACACCTTC.

The V gene is TRBV12-2, the J gene TRBJ1-1; the tabulated D call, TRBD1, remains unverified against the DNA. TRBV12-2 is classified as a pseudogene. The CDR3 extends over 16 amino acids. CDR3 residues: CASRLPRGTGETEAFF. The CDR3 coding sequence is TGTGCAAGTCGCTTACCGCGGGGGACAGGGGAAACTGAAGCTTTCTTT.

This clone turned up a few times. The chain carries TRBV7-6 and TRBJ2-5; 10 bases fit TRBD2. Trimming cost V 0 bases and J 5 bases; bases outside gene matches: 9. The CDR3 loop spans 17 amino acids. Germline CDR1 SGHVS, CDR2 FNYEAQ. CDR3 nucleotides: TGTGCCAGCAGCTTAGCGTCGATAGCGGGGGGTAGGGAGACCCAGTACTTC. This encodes CASSLASIAGGRETQYF.

The chain combines TRBV6-5 with TRBJ2-7; 8 bases map to TRBD1. V trimming: 4 bases; J trimming: 2 bases; junction bases outside the gene matches: 10. Looked up from germline, CDR1 is MNHEY and CDR2 is SVGAGI. This CDR3 has 16 amino acids. CDR3 sequence: CASSFAGGKGTYEQYF. CDR3 coding DNA: TGTGCCAGCAGTTTCGCAGGGGGCAAGGGGACCTACGAGCAGTACTTC.

This chain uses TRBV11-2 with TRBJ2-5, with D tentatively TRBD2 (6 bases). Germline CDR1 is SGHAT and CDR2 is FQNNGV. CDR3 length: 16 residues. The germline V and J ends were trimmed by 5 bases and 0 bases, with 16 bases remaining between them. As DNA, the CDR3 is TGTGCCAGCAGCCTGGGGGGAGCAGGGAACCAAGAGACCCAGTACTTC. As protein: CASSLGGAGNQETQYF.

The chain employs TRBV19 and TRBJ2-5; 9 positions match TRBD1. CDR1 is LNHDA, CDR2 SQIVND, per germline (reference sequence). Trimming at V came to 4 bases and at J to 1 base, leaving 4 bases not matched to a gene. The CDR3 has 15 amino acids. This CDR3 is CASSTRDRAQETQYF. In DNA, the CDR3 is TGTGCCAGTAGTACCCGGGACAGGGCCCAAGAGACCCAGTACTTC.

J is TRBJ1-2 and V is TRBV7-9; D is unclear. Deletions cut 5 bases from V and 1 base from J, with 11 bases between. Germline V gene sequence: CDR1 SEHNR, CDR2 FQNEAQ (reference sequence). The CDR3 is 14 residues long. The CDR3 sequence is CASSTSGLNYGYTF. In nucleotides, the CDR3 is TGTGCCAGCAGCACCAGTGGACTTAACTATGGCTACACCTTC.

This sequence joins TRBV9 and TRBJ1-6; 10 bases align to TRBD1. The CDR3 has 17 residues. Trimming took 3 bases from V and 5 from J; bases not matched to a gene: 8. The germline V gene encodes CDR1 SGDLS and CDR2 YYNGEE. CDR3 loop: CASSASDRGKDNSPLHF. The CDR3 DNA follows: TGTGCCAGCAGCGCCTCGGACAGGGGGAAAGATAATTCACCCCTCCACTTT.

This chain connects TRBV11-1 to TRBJ1-4; D uncertain. V dropped 6 bases and J dropped 3 bases, with 14 bases sitting between them. Germline CDR1 reads SGHAT; CDR2 reads FQDESV (reference sequence). This CDR3 has 15 residues. The DNA for the CDR3 is TGTGCCAGCAGTTACTTACGCGGATCTAATGAAAAACTGTTTTTT. Translated: CASSYLRGSNEKLFF. Using reference TRBV11-1 and TRBJ1-4 for the parts outside the CDR3, the full variable domain is EAEVAQSPRYKITEKSQAVAFWCDPISGHATLYWYRQILGQGPELLVQFQDESVVDDSQLPKDRFSAERLKGVDSTLKIQPAELGDSAMYLCASSYLRGSNEKLFFGSGTQLSVL.

The chain couples TRBV29-1 to TRBJ1-1; D call uncertain. Germline assignment: CDR1 SQVTM and CDR2 ANQGSEA. This CDR3 contains 13 residues. V was clipped by 2 bases and J by 6 bases, with 13 bases between them. The CDR3, as DNA: TGCAGCGTTGAAAAACCTGGGGATCCTGAAGCTTTCTTT. Translated: CSVEKPGDPEAFF.